This T cell receptor (beta chain) is drawn from a study of blood T cell repertoires in COVID-19. In the study overall: T cells, B-cell-depleted T cells, or PBMCs supplied cDNA or gDNA.

Germline lookup yields CDR1 MNHEY and CDR2 SMNVEV (reference sequence). V lost 5 bases to trimming and J lost 6 bases; unmatched junction nucleotides: 4. This CDR3 comprises 14 residues. Living in about two dozen US areas, the participants were between roughly 18 and 90 years of age. Clinical history as reported by participants underpinned cohort assignment. Under the authors' procedure: The authors estimated nucleated cell counts from reference gene primer amplification. Data came from immunoSEQ multiplex PCR; TCRdb stores just in-frame clones and leaves some out. D and trimming were read from the DNA, whereas the V and J calls and clone size are those reported in that table. The sample lists a few hundred thousand clones; over 80% were seen once.

The chain has TRBV27 and TRBJ1-6, with TRBD1 matching 7 bases. Input material: PBMCs or T cells enriched from blood (not recorded which). This receptor was taken from a middle-aged woman who had recovered from COVID-19. CDR3 amino acids: CASSPDRFNSPLHF. CDR3 sequence (DNA): TGTGCCAGCAGTCCGGACAGGTTTAATTCACCCCTCCACTTT.